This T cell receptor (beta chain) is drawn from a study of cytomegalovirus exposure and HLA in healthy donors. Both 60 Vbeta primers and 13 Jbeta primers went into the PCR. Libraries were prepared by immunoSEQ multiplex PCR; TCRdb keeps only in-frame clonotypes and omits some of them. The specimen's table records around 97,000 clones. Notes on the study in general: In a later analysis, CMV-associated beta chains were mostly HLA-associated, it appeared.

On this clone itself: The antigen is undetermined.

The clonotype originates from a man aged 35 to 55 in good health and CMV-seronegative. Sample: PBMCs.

CDR3 loop: CSAGTGNTIYF. DNA for the CDR3: TGCAGCGCCGGTACTGGAAACACCATATATTTT. The chain uses TRBV29-1 and TRBJ1-3; no clear D gene. Germline V CDR1 and CDR2: SQVTM, ANQGSEA. The CDR3 covers 11 residues. Trimming cost V 7 bases and J 2 bases, with 6 bases left between them. Using reference TRBV29-1 and TRBJ1-3 for the parts outside the CDR3, the full variable domain is SAVISQKPSRDICQRGTSLTIQCQVDSQVTMMFWYRQQPGQSLTLIATANQGSEATYESGFVIDKFPISRPNLTFSTLTVSNMSPEDSSIYLCSAGTGNTIYFGEGSWLTVV.